One sample yielded the 10 T cell receptor beta chains listed below, sequenced in a study of cytomegalovirus exposure and HLA in healthy donors. The PCR had 60 Vbeta and 13 Jbeta primers. Clones were read by immunoSEQ multiplex PCR, and TCRdb kept only the in-frame ones, dropping some. This sample yields roughly 140,000 clones, of which 82% are seen a single time; under 7.5% belongs to the top ten. The sequencing sample was made of PBMCs. These receptors came from a woman in her forties or fifties in good health and CMV-seropositive.

The gene calls are TRBV19 and TRBJ1-5; 9 nucleotides match TRBD1. CDR1 is LNHDA and CDR2 is SQIVND in the germline V gene (reference sequence). V shed 1 base and J 0 bases; nucleotides not matched to a gene: 10. The CDR3 runs to 19 residues. This CDR3 is CASSIAGTGRGNSNQPQHF. CDR3 nucleotide sequence: TGTGCCAGTAGTATAGCCGGGACAGGGCGAGGGAATAGCAATCAGCCCCAGCATTTT.

The chain has TRBV4-1 and TRBJ2-2; TRBD1 matches at 9 bases. The CDR3 runs 15 residues. V gave up 5 bases and J gave up 5 bases; unmatched junction bases: 6. The germline CDR1 and CDR2 sequences are MGHRA and YSYEKL. The CDR3 nucleotides are TGCGCCAGCAGCTCTACAGGGGGCTTTACCGGGGAGCTGTTTTTT. Protein sequence: CASSSTGGFTGELFF.

The V call is TRBV27, the J call TRBJ1-2; a possible D gene is TRBD1 (6 bases). Germline V gives CDR1 MNHEY, CDR2 SMNVEV (reference sequence). V lost 6 bases, J lost 3 bases, and 8 bases lay in between. The CDR3 runs 12 residues. DNA for the CDR3: TGTGCCAGCAGAGACAGGCACTATGGCTACACCTTC. This encodes CASRDRHYGYTF.

The rearrangement joins TRBV4-3 to TRBJ2-7, with a weak D call TRBD1 (6 bases). Germline V lookup: CDR1 LGHNA, CDR2 YSLEER. Trimming took 1 base from V and 1 from J, leaving 14 bases between them. The CDR3 runs to 16 residues. This CDR3 is CASSQGTGQRSYEQYF. The CDR3 bases are TGCGCCAGCAGCCAAGGAACGGGACAAAGATCCTACGAGCAGTACTTC.

This chain links TRBV2 with TRBJ2-3; D ambiguous. The CDR3 extends over 11 amino acids. In germline, CDR1 is SNHLY, CDR2 FYNNEI. The ends were cut back, 6 bases at V and 10 bases at J, with 11 bases in the middle. CDR3 in amino acids: CASRNKYAQYF. The CDR3 DNA is TGTGCCAGCAGAAACAAATACGCGCAGTATTTT.

V and J are TRBV11-2 and TRBJ2-2; 9 bases align to TRBD2. The J segment lost 6 bases and the V segment lost 4 bases, leaving 9 bases of the junction unmatched. The CDR3 covers 16 residues. Germline values: CDR1 SGHAT, CDR2 FQNNGV. This CDR3 is CASSYGVGGGAGELFF. In DNA, the CDR3 is TGTGCCAGCAGCTACGGGGTCGGCGGGGGGGCCGGGGAGCTGTTTTTT.

The V call is TRBV5-4, the J call TRBJ1-3; no firm D call. V lost 4 bases and J lost 4, with 15 bases in between. This CDR3 contains 15 residues. Germline V gene data show CDR1 as SGHNT and CDR2 as YYREEE (reference sequence). The CDR3 DNA sequence: TGTGCCAGCAGCCCCGGCGGGGTGTACGGAAACACCATATATTTT. This gives the protein CASSPGGVYGNTIYF.

About this clone: Distinct nucleotide sequences in the sample also encode this CDR3. This chain connects TRBV15 to TRBJ1-6, with 8 bases matching TRBD1. This CDR3 has 15 residues. Trimming at V came to 6 bases and at J to 8 bases, leaving 9 bases not matched to a gene. The germline V gene encodes CDR1 LNHNV and CDR2 YYDKDF (reference sequence). This CDR3 is CATSKPGQGYSPLHF. DNA of the CDR3: TGTGCCACCAGTAAACCTGGACAGGGCTATTCACCCCTCCACTTT. The complete variable domain, with remaining parts taken from reference TRBV15 and TRBJ1-6, reads DAMVIQNPRYQVTQFGKPVTLSCSQTLNHNVMYWYQQKSSQAPKLLFHYYDKDFNNEADTPDNFQSRRPNTSFCFLDIRSPGLGDTAMYLCATSKPGQGYSPLHFGNGTRLTVT.

As regards this clone: Other nucleotide sequences in the sample specify the same CDR3. The rearrangement uses TRBV27 and TRBJ2-1, with D maybe TRBD2 (5 bases). Germline values: CDR1 MNHEY, CDR2 SMNVEV (reference sequence). The CDR3 is made up of 15 amino acids. V dropped 2 bases and J dropped 0 bases, with 8 bases sitting between them. This chain's CDR3 is CASSLGGSSYNEQFF. For the CDR3, the DNA is TGTGCCAGCAGTTTAGGTGGGAGCTCCTACAATGAGCAGTTCTTC.

V usage is TRBV21-1 and J usage is TRBJ2-3; TRBD2, as called in the table, went unchecked against the DNA. TRBV21-1 is annotated as a pseudogene. This CDR3 has 18 amino acids. As DNA, the CDR3 is TGTGCCAGCAGACGAGGGCTAGCGGGGAGCCGAGTCACAGATACGCAGTATTTT. Translating gives CASRRGLAGSRVTDTQYF.